This entry lists 27 T cell receptor beta chains sequenced from one sample in a study of blood T cell repertoires in COVID-19. TCRdb's table, derived via immunoSEQ multiplex PCR, lists solely in-frame clones and lacks some. The table lists approximately 200,000 clones, 70% to 90% of them singletons. Sequencing used peripheral blood. The receptors come from a human donor with active or convalescent COVID-19. The donor label of this sample is uncertain.

The V and J genes are TRBV5-4 and TRBJ2-5; TRBD2 matches 8 bases. Germline CDR1 is SGHNT and CDR2 is YYREEE (reference sequence). The length of the CDR3 is 15 residues. The J segment lost 5 bases and the V segment lost 0 bases, leaving 6 bases of the junction unmatched. This CDR3 is CASSLGVAGWETQYF. CDR3 DNA: TGTGCCAGCAGCTTGGGGGTAGCGGGATGGGAGACCCAGTACTTC.

This chain joins TRBV3-1 (or the pseudogene TRBV3-2) and TRBJ2-1; 11 nucleotides line up with TRBD2. The CDR3 extends over 21 amino acids. Germline V gives CDR1 LGHDT, CDR2 YNNKEL (reference sequence). J gave up 0 bases and V 2 bases, and 15 bases lay outside the gene matches. The DNA for the CDR3 is TGTGCCAGCAGCCAATCCCCGATACTAGCGGGGGCCTACAGCTCCTACAATGAGCAGTTCTTC. This translates into CASSQSPILAGAYSSYNEQFF.

J is TRBJ2-7 and V is TRBV21-1; no check of the table's D call, TRBD2, against the DNA was made. TRBV21-1 has pseudogene status. The CDR3 extends over 14 amino acids. CDR3 residues: CASSPLAGTYEQYF. The DNA for the CDR3 is TGTGCCAGCAGCCCCTTGGCGGGTACCTACGAGCAGTACTTC.

The chain has TRBV29-1 and TRBJ1-1; 8 nucleotides align to TRBD1. There are 16 residues in the CDR3. After removal of 4 bases from V and 0 bases from J, the junction contained 10 bases not matched to a gene. The V gene's germline CDR1 is SQVTM and CDR2 ANQGSEA. The CDR3 DNA follows: TGCAGCGTTGCAGGGGGCGGAATCTTGATGAACACTGAAGCTTTCTTT. Translating it yields CSVAGGGILMNTEAFF.

The gene calls are TRBV5-4 and TRBJ2-7; tentatively, D is TRBD2 (6 bases). Trimming shortened V by 4 bases and J by 9 bases, and 23 bases separated the two germline ends. The CDR3 totals 15 residues. The germline gives CDR1 SGHNT, CDR2 YYREEE (reference sequence). CDR3 region: CASSHEPGTLSGQYF. The CDR3 region has the DNA TGTGCCAGCAGCCACGAGCCCGGGACTCTCTCAGGGCAGTACTTC.

The chain carries TRBV7-3 and TRBJ2-2; 12 bases agree with TRBD2. CDR3 length equals 16 residues. Germline V gene data show CDR1 as SGHTA and CDR2 as FQGTGA. V shed 5 bases, J shed 6 bases, and the junction held 7 bases outside the gene matches. CDR3 region: CASSPSLAGGPGELFF. CDR3 sequence (DNA): TGTGCCAGCAGCCCCAGCCTAGCGGGGGGGCCCGGGGAGCTGTTTTTT.

V usage is TRBV4-2 and J usage is TRBJ2-1; possible D gene TRBD1, 6 bases. From germline, CDR1 is LGHNA and CDR2 YNFKEQ. V gave up 1 base and J gave up 13 bases, with 14 bases separating them. The CDR3 spans 13 residues. The DNA for the CDR3 is TGTGCCAGCAGCCAAGGGTCAGGGACAACTCAGTTCTTC. It specifies CASSQGSGTTQFF.

The chain couples TRBV7-6 to TRBJ1-2; TRBD1 might be the D (5 bases). This CDR3 comprises 14 residues. Looked up from germline, CDR1 is SGHVS and CDR2 is FNYEAQ. V gave up 4 bases and J gave up 5 bases, with 14 bases separating them. DNA for the CDR3: TGTGCCAGCAGCTCTGGGGGAGCGGGGTATGGCTACACCTTC. Residues: CASSSGGAGYGYTF.

The sample holds one count of this clone. The rearrangement links TRBV27 to TRBJ2-7, with TRBD2 identical over 12 bases. The V gene end was trimmed by 8 bases and the J gene end by 5 bases; junction bases not matched to a gene: 10. The germline V gene has CDR1 MNHEY and CDR2 SMNVEV (reference sequence). This CDR3 spans 15 amino acids. This CDR3 is CASFALAGGQNEQYF. CDR3 coding DNA: TGTGCCAGCTTCGCCCTAGCGGGGGGGCAGAACGAGCAGTACTTC.

This chain links TRBV9 with TRBJ2-3; no clear D gene. The CDR3 contains 14 residues. V lost 1 base to trimming and J lost 4 bases, with 10 bases between them. Looked up from germline, CDR1 is SGDLS and CDR2 is YYNGEE. CDR3 protein: CASSVSRSADTQYF. The CDR3 nucleotides are TGTGCCAGCAGCGTATCTCGGAGCGCAGATACGCAGTATTTT.

The count of this clone is one. The rearrangement joins TRBV14 to TRBJ1-2; perhaps TRBD1 as D (5 bases). The V and J ends lost 3 bases and 5 bases respectively, with 10 bases between them. Germline V gene sequence: CDR1 SGHDN, CDR2 FVKESK. The length of the CDR3 is 13 residues. CDR3 bases: TGTGCCAGCAGCCATGGGGCTAGTTATGGCTACACCTTC. Residues: CASSHGASYGYTF.

The genes are TRBV10-3 and TRBJ2-7; TRBD2 aligns across 16 bases. Germline trimming cut 10 bases from V and 4 bases from J; bases unmatched to any gene: 7. The CDR3 runs 15 residues. Per the germline V gene, CDR1 is ENHRY and CDR2 is SYGVKD. In DNA form, the CDR3 reads TGTGCCACCGAGGAGGGACTAGCGGGAGGGTACGAGCAGTACTTC. Protein product: CATEEGLAGGYEQYF.

This rearrangement joins TRBV7-3 to TRBJ1-2, with 7 bases fitting TRBD1. The CDR3 contains 15 residues. Germline CDR1 is SGHTA and CDR2 is FQGTGA. Losses at the gene ends were 4 bases for V and 4 bases for J; bases not matched to a gene: 9. The chain's CDR3 is CASSYEGAPPYGYTF. CDR3 in DNA: TGTGCCAGCAGCTACGAGGGGGCCCCCCCCTATGGCTACACCTTC.

This rearrangement joins TRBV5-4 to TRBJ2-2; 8 nucleotides agree with TRBD2. This CDR3 is built from 16 residues. Germline lookup yields CDR1 SGHNT and CDR2 YYREEE (reference sequence). The V and J ends lost 2 bases and 5 bases, in that order; junction bases with no gene match: 8. For the CDR3, the DNA is TGTGCCAGCAGCTTAGATCCGGGACTAGTAACCGGGGAGCTGTTTTTT. It specifies CASSLDPGLVTGELFF.

The V call is TRBV2, the J call TRBJ2-7, with TRBD2 matching over 12 bases. The junction had 22 bases not matched to a gene; V was cut back by 4 bases and J by 0 bases. The V gene's germline CDR1 is SNHLY and CDR2 FYNNEI. This CDR3 has 22 amino acids. The CDR3 nucleotides read TGTGCCAGCAGTGGGGGTCTCCGGTCCGGACTAGCGGGAACTCTTTTCTCCTACGAGCAGTACTTC. Protein: CASSGGLRSGLAGTLFSYEQYF.

The chain joins TRBV5-1 to TRBJ1-2, with 8 bases that match TRBD1. Germline CDR1 SGHRS, CDR2 YFSETQ. This CDR3 region has 15 residues. With 4 bases clipped from V and 8 bases from J, the junction kept 13 bases outside the gene matches. The CDR3 reads CASSKTQGAPRGYTF. DNA for the CDR3: TGCGCCAGCAGCAAAACTCAGGGGGCGCCGAGAGGCTACACCTTC. The whole variable domain, filled in from reference TRBV5-1 and TRBJ1-2, reads KAGVTQTPRYLIKTRGQQVTLSCSPISGHRSVSWYQQTPGQGLQFLFEYFSETQRNKGNFPGRFSGRQFSNSRSEMNVSTLELGDSALYLCASSKTQGAPRGYTFGSGTRLTVV.

This clone showed up just once. The chain uses TRBV19 and TRBJ2-1; TRBD2 matches 9 bases. The CDR3 is 13 residues long. The germline CDR1 and CDR2 sequences are LNHDA and SQIVND (reference sequence). Trimming cost V 1 base and J 8 bases; bases outside gene matches: 0. The CDR3 DNA sequence: TGTGCCAGTAGTATAGGGACTAGCGATGAGCAGTTCTTC. Translating it yields CASSIGTSDEQFF. Variable domain in full (rest from reference TRBV19 and TRBJ2-1): DGGITQSPKYLFRKEGQNVTLSCEQNLNHDAMYWYRQDPGQGLRLIYYSQIVNDFQKGDIAEGYSVSREKKESFPLTVTSAQKNPTAFYLCASSIGTSDEQFFGPGTRLTVL.

The V call is TRBV9, the J call TRBJ2-3, with 9 nucleotides matching TRBD2. Germline V lookup: CDR1 SGDLS, CDR2 YYNGEE. This CDR3 has 17 residues. Germline trimming cut 0 bases from V and 0 bases from J; bases unmatched to any gene: 5. This CDR3 is CASSVAVTSGSTDTQYF. CDR3 nucleotide sequence: TGTGCCAGCAGCGTAGCTGTGACTAGCGGTAGCACAGATACGCAGTATTTT.

Only a few counts were recorded for this clone. This chain links TRBV6-5 with TRBJ2-5; TRBD2 is a possible D gene (5 bases). CDR3 length equals 12 residues. The V end was cut by 4 bases, the J end by 5 bases, with 8 bases between. CDR1 MNHEY and CDR2 SVGAGI come from the germline V gene. CDR3 amino acids: CASSSGWETQYF. In nucleotides, the CDR3 is TGTGCCAGCAGTTCGGGGTGGGAGACCCAGTACTTC.

The rearrangement uses TRBV6-5 and TRBJ1-2; 9 positions agree with TRBD1. V gave up 6 bases and J gave up 6 bases; unmatched junction bases: 8. The V gene's germline CDR1 is MNHEY and CDR2 SVGAGI. The CDR3 runs to 14 residues. Written as DNA, the CDR3 is TGTGCCAGCAGATCTGACAGGGGGAAAGATGGCTACACCTTC. Translation: CASRSDRGKDGYTF.

The chain has TRBV5-1 and TRBJ2-1, with 7 bases identical to TRBD1. The J segment lost 0 bases and the V segment lost 4 bases, leaving 4 bases of the junction unmatched. The CDR3 covers 15 residues. Germline V lookup: CDR1 SGHRS, CDR2 YFSETQ. The CDR3 nucleotides read TGCGCCAGCAGCAACAGGGGTAGCTCCTACAATGAGCAGTTCTTC. This sequence encodes CASSNRGSSYNEQFF.

This chain joins TRBV4-1 and TRBJ2-6, with no clear D. The CDR3 spans 17 residues. The ends were cut back, 2 bases at V and 2 bases at J, with 13 bases in the middle. From germline, CDR1 is MGHRA and CDR2 YSYEKL. The CDR3 sequence: CASSQRLGQTGANVLTF. The DNA for the CDR3 is TGCGCCAGCAGCCAAAGGCTTGGGCAAACTGGGGCCAACGTCCTGACTTTC.

V is TRBV27 and J is TRBJ2-1, with 9 bases matching TRBD1. V lost 0 bases to trimming and J lost 7 bases; unmatched junction nucleotides: 13. The CDR3 is made up of 18 amino acids. CDR1 MNHEY and CDR2 SMNVEV come from the germline V gene (reference sequence). CDR3 DNA sequence: TGTGCCAGCAGTTTATCCCCCGGGACAGGGCCATTTCGAAATGAGCAGTTCTTC. It translates to CASSLSPGTGPFRNEQFF.

This chain uses TRBV6-5 with TRBJ2-7; 10 bases agree with TRBD1. After removal of 2 bases from V and 5 bases from J, the junction contained 3 bases not matched to a gene. Germline V gene lookup returns CDR1 MNHEY and CDR2 SVGAGI. The CDR3 has 14 residues. The CDR3: CASSYGQGDNEQYF. Written as DNA, the CDR3 is TGTGCCAGCAGTTACGGACAGGGGGACAACGAGCAGTACTTC.

Many counts were recorded for this clone. The CDR3 region is CASSLAGERGQYF. DNA of the CDR3: TGTGCCAGCAGCTTAGCCGGCGAGCGCGGCCAGTACTTC. The chain uses TRBV11-3 and TRBJ2-5; D remains unclear. This CDR3 has 13 amino acids. The germline CDR1 and CDR2 sequences are SGHNT and YENEEA. The ends were cut back, 1 base at V and 10 bases at J, with 13 bases in the middle. Complete variable domain (other parts from reference TRBV11-3 and TRBJ2-5): EAGVVQSPRYKIIEKKQPVAFWCNPISGHNTLYWYLQNLGQGPELLIRYENEEAVDDSQLPKDRFSAERLKGVDSTLKIQPAELGDSAVYLCASSLAGERGQYFGPGTRLLVL.

The chain is built from TRBV25-1 and TRBJ2-2, with D perhaps TRBD1 (6 bases). Germline values: CDR1 MGHDK, CDR2 SYGVNS. CDR3 length: 16 residues. V was cut by 5 bases and J by 1 base, with 14 bases left in between. The CDR3 nucleotides read TGTGCCAGCAGTTTTAGGGGGTACGGGAACACCGGGGAGCTGTTTTTT. It specifies CASSFRGYGNTGELFF.

The chain has TRBV28 and TRBJ1-2; D is possibly TRBD1 (6 bases). The ends were cut back, 5 bases at V and 2 bases at J, with 12 bases in the middle. In germline, CDR1 is MDHEN, CDR2 SYDVKM. This CDR3 region has 14 residues. The chain's CDR3 is CASSQNQGNYGYTF. In DNA, the CDR3 is TGTGCCAGCAGTCAAAACCAGGGGAACTATGGCTACACCTTC.